This entry concerns a single T cell receptor (beta chain). Antigen unknown. This entry is derived from a study of cytomegalovirus exposure and HLA in healthy donors. Primers for the PCR totalled 60 Vbeta and 13 Jbeta. Clones were read by immunoSEQ multiplex PCR, and TCRdb kept only the in-frame ones, dropping some. Of more than 130,000 clones listed, approximately 80% are singletons. Findings and caveats of the study: Highly shared sequence variants in one cluster were likely a sequencing artifact.

The sequence was collected from a male donor in good health and CMV-seronegative. Source material: PBMCs.

This chain's CDR3 is CASSVAVNSPLHF. Written as DNA, the CDR3 is TGTGCCAGCAGTGTGGCAGTTAATTCACCCCTCCACTTT. The chain couples TRBV2 to TRBJ1-6; D gene uncertain. V dropped 4 bases and J dropped 6 bases, with 7 bases sitting between them. The germline V gene encodes CDR1 SNHLY and CDR2 FYNNEI. The CDR3 consists of 13 residues.